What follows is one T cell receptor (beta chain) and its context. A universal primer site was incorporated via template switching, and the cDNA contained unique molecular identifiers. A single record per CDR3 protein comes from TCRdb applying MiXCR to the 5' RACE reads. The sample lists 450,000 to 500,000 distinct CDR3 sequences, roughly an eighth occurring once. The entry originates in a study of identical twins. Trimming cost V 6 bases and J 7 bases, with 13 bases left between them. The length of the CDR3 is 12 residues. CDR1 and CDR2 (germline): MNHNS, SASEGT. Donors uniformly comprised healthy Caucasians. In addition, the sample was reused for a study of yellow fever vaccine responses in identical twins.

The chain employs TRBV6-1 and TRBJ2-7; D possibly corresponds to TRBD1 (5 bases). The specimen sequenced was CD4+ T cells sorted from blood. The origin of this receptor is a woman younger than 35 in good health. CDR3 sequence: CASSIQGVEQYF. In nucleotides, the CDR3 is TGTGCCAGCAGCATCCAAGGGGTGGAGCAGTACTTC.